The 8 T cell receptor beta chains below come from one sample, sequenced in a study of blood T cell repertoires in COVID-19. The table came from immunoSEQ multiplex PCR; TCRdb's copy has only in-frame clones and leaves some out. Altogether roughly 53,000 clones are present, over 80% being singletons, with the ten largest covering around 2.2%. Sequenced material: peripheral blood. Every receptor here comes from a woman at least 80 years old with COVID-19, enrolled during active disease.

For the CDR3, the DNA is TGTGCCAGCAGTTTGGGACTAGCGGGAGGGCCTAAGGACGAGCAGTACTTC. Its protein product is CASSLGLAGGPKDEQYF. The V and J genes are TRBV28 and TRBJ2-7; 16 nucleotides match TRBD2. Losses at the gene ends were 3 bases for V and 5 bases for J; bases not matched to a gene: 7. Germline CDR1 MDHEN, CDR2 SYDVKM. The CDR3 consists of 17 residues.

The rearrangement links TRBV6-5 to TRBJ2-3; TRBD2 matches 8 bases. CDR1 and CDR2 (germline): MNHEY, SVGAGI. This CDR3 comprises 16 residues. Trimming at V came to 0 bases and at J to 5 bases, leaving 7 bases not matched to a gene. This CDR3 reads CASSYSPGRALDTQYF. The CDR3 nucleotides read TGTGCCAGCAGTTACTCACCCGGGAGGGCCCTAGATACGCAGTATTTT.

This rearrangement joins TRBV6-1 to TRBJ1-5; D may be TRBD1 (5 bases). In germline, CDR1 is MNHNS, CDR2 SASEGT. Trimming took 6 bases from V and 1 from J, leaving 13 bases between them. CDR3 size: 15 residues. The CDR3 bases are TGTGCCAGCAGGATTCTTGGGGGGAGCAATCAGCCCCAGCATTTT. Protein: CASRILGGSNQPQHF.

V gene TRBV11-2 combines with J gene TRBJ1-6, with 9 bases fitting TRBD1. Germline loops: CDR1 SGHAT, CDR2 FQNNGV. CDR3 length: 14 residues. After removal of 7 bases from V and 7 bases from J, the junction contained 5 bases not matched to a gene. CDR3 amino acids: CASILTGGNSPLHF. DNA of the CDR3: TGTGCCAGCATCTTGACAGGGGGGAATTCACCCCTCCACTTT.

The chain has TRBV28 and TRBJ1-3; TRBD1 agrees at 8 bases. This CDR3 is 17 amino acids long. Trimming took 9 bases from V and 0 from J; bases not matched to a gene: 13. Germline V lookup: CDR1 MDHEN, CDR2 SYDVKM. CDR3 sequence (DNA): TGTGCCAGTACTAGACAGGGGTCACTCTTCTCTGGAAACACCATATATTTT. Translated, it gives CASTRQGSLFSGNTIYF. Complete variable domain (other parts from reference TRBV28 and TRBJ1-3): DVKVTQSSRYLVKRTGEKVFLECVQDMDHENMFWYRQDPGLGLRLIYFSYDVKMKEKGDIPEGYSVSREKKERFSLILESASTNQTSMYLCASTRQGSLFSGNTIYFGEGSWLTVV.

The J gene is TRBJ2-4, the V gene TRBV30, with 7 nucleotides matching TRBD1. V shed 2 bases and J 6 bases; nucleotides not matched to a gene: 10. CDR3 length: 15 amino acids. Germline values: CDR1 GTSNPN, CDR2 SVGIG (reference sequence). CDR3 bases: TGTGCCTGGAGTCGAGAACCGGGACAGACAAACATTCAGTACTTC. Its protein product is CAWSREPGQTNIQYF.

The chain couples TRBV15 to TRBJ2-5; 10 nucleotides agree with TRBD1. This CDR3 region has 16 residues. The germline CDR1 and CDR2 sequences are LNHNV and YYDKDF (reference sequence). V lost 4 bases, J lost 4 bases, and 9 bases stayed unmatched. The CDR3 is CATSNRDRGVGETQYF. DNA of the CDR3: TGTGCCACCAGCAACCGGGACAGGGGTGTTGGAGAGACCCAGTACTTC.

This rearrangement joins TRBV5-4 to TRBJ2-1, with 12 bases identical to TRBD2. This CDR3 is built from 16 residues. V lost 4 bases to trimming and J lost 5 bases; unmatched junction nucleotides: 7. Per germline, CDR1 SGHNT and CDR2 YYREEE (reference sequence). The CDR3 nucleotides are TGTGCCAGCAGCCCTCGACTAGCGGGAGTTCACAATGAGCAGTTCTTC. Protein sequence: CASSPRLAGVHNEQFF.